Listed below are T cell receptor beta chains from one sample, sequenced in a study of blood T cell repertoires in COVID-19. Clones were sequenced by immunoSEQ multiplex PCR, and TCRdb holds only the in-frame ones, with some missing. The profile covers 120,000 to 150,000 clones, with 85% to 90% appearing a single time and around 38% taken by the ten largest. Sample: peripheral blood. These receptors came from a man aged 50 or older who had recovered from COVID-19. Both conserved end residues are part of each CDR3. A D gene is named only where the DNA matches it firmly. Some rows mark clone size as missing; the rest say once, few, many or name a class of expanded clone.

V,J,size,D,DNA,CDR3
TRBV7-9,TRBJ2-1,.,TRBD2,TGTGCCAGCAGCTTAAAGACCAGCGGGGGGTGGGACAATGAGCAGTTCTTC,CASSLKTSGGWDNEQFF
TRBV6-4,TRBJ2-3,.,TRBD2,TGTGCCAGCAGTGAGCGGGGGAGCACAGATACGCAGTATTTT,CASSERGSTDTQYF
TRBV5-1,TRBJ1-6,few,.,TGCGCCAGCAGCTCACAGGGTGGAGGTTCACCCCTCCACTTT,CASSSQGGGSPLHF
TRBV3-1/TRBV3-2,TRBJ2-7,.,.,TGTGCCAGCAGCCATTCAGGTCACCAAATCTACGAGCAGTACTTC,CASSHSGHQIYEQYF
TRBV15,TRBJ2-1,once,.,TGTGCCACCAGCCCCAGGGGGGCCCCCCCGTGGGAGCAGTTCTTC,CATSPRGAPPWEQFF
TRBV18,TRBJ1-1,.,.,TGTGCCAGCTCGGGCCAGGGGTTAGACACTGAAGCTTTCTTT,CASSGQGLDTEAFF
TRBV19,TRBJ1-1,.,.,TGTGCCAGTAGTATAGCCGACCGTAAAAGGGGGAATGAAGCTTTCTTT,CASSIADRKRGNEAFF
TRBV20-1,TRBJ1-1,once,.,TGCAGTGCTTCCGGGGATAATGAAGCTTTCTTT,CSASGDNEAFF
TRBV18,TRBJ1-3,.,TRBD1,TGTGCCAGCTCACCACCGGGACAGGCGAACTCTGGAAACACCATATATTTT,CASSPPGQANSGNTIYF
TRBV9,TRBJ1-5,.,TRBD1,TGTGCCAGCAGCGTAGAGACAGGGGAAAATCAGCCCCAGCATTTT,CASSVETGENQPQHF
TRBV2,TRBJ2-3,.,.,TGTGCCAGCAGCCGGGTGTCTAGCACAGATACGCAGTATTTT,CASSRVSSTDTQYF
TRBV30,TRBJ2-3,.,TRBD2,TGTGCCACGAACGGGGGGTCTAGCACAGATACGCAGTATTTT,CATNGGSSTDTQYF
TRBV2,TRBJ1-2,.,TRBD1,TGTGCCAGCAGAAAGACAGGGGGCGCCCCCTATGGCTACACCTTC,CASRKTGGAPYGYTF
TRBV5-4,TRBJ2-7,.,.,TGTGCCAGCAGCTTGGTAGAATCCTACGAGCAGTACTTC,CASSLVESYEQYF
TRBV7-2,TRBJ1-2,.,.,TGTGCCAGCAGCAAACAGGGTCCTAACTATGGCTACACCTTC,CASSKQGPNYGYTF
TRBV7-8,TRBJ2-3,.,TRBD2,TGTGCCAGCAGCTTCAATAGCGGGGGGGCAGATACGCAGTATTTT,CASSFNSGGADTQYF
TRBV7-3,TRBJ2-1,.,.,TGTGCCAGCAGCCCTGGTAGATACAATGAGCAGTTCTTC,CASSPGRYNEQFF
TRBV7-2,TRBJ2-7,.,TRBD1,TGTGCCAGCAGCGGACAGGCGAGCTCCTACGAGCAGTACTTC,CASSGQASSYEQYF
TRBV7-8,TRBJ1-2,once,TRBD1,TGTGCCAGCAGCATGGCTCGGACAGGGGTACTAGTTGAAAGCTATGGCTACACCTTC,CASSMARTGVLVESYGYTF
TRBV19,TRBJ1-4,.,.,TGTGCCAGTAGCAAACATAAGTCTGGCGAAAAACTGTTTTTT,CASSKHKSGEKLFF
TRBV25-1,TRBJ1-1,once,.,TGTGCCAGCAGTGAATTGGGGGCCTCGGACACTGAAGCTTTCTTT,CASSELGASDTEAFF
TRBV2,TRBJ2-5,.,TRBD2,TGTGCCAGCAGTGAACCGGCCCTAGCGGGGGGAAGAGAGACCCAGTACTTC,CASSEPALAGGRETQYF
TRBV11-3,TRBJ2-2,.,TRBD1,TGTGCCAGCAGTCACAGGGGGCGCGCCGGGGAGCTGTTTTTT,CASSHRGRAGELFF
TRBV19,TRBJ1-4,.,.,TGTGCCAGTAGTATACCCGAGGGAAAACTGTTTTTT,CASSIPEGKLFF
TRBV7-2,TRBJ2-7,.,TRBD1,TGTGCCAGCAGTAGTCTCACTATCCCGGGACAGGGAGGCGAGCAGTACTTC,CASSSLTIPGQGGEQYF
TRBV6-5,TRBJ1-1,.,.,TGTGCCAGCAGTTACGGGGCCGGCAACGGGTACACTGAAGCTTTCTTT,CASSYGAGNGYTEAFF
TRBV5-1,TRBJ2-1,.,TRBD1,TGCGCCAGCAGCATAGGACAGGGAAATGAGCAGTTCTTC,CASSIGQGNEQFF
TRBV5-4,TRBJ1-5,.,TRBD1,TGTGCCAGCAGTCCTGGACAGGGGGCCAATCAGCCCCAGCATTTT,CASSPGQGANQPQHF
TRBV2,TRBJ1-6,.,TRBD1,TGTGCCAGCAGTGCCGGCAGGGGGACCTATAATTCACCCCTCCACTTT,CASSAGRGTYNSPLHF
TRBV15,TRBJ2-5,.,TRBD2,TGTGCCACCAGCAGAGATGGTAGCGGGGGTTTTCGGGAGACCCAGTACTTC,CATSRDGSGGFRETQYF
TRBV11-2,TRBJ1-1,.,.,TGTGCCAGCAGCTTAGATCGTGACACTGAAGCTTTCTTT,CASSLDRDTEAFF
TRBV10-3,TRBJ2-3,.,TRBD2,TGTGCCATCAGCCAGGCAGCGGGGGGCACAGATACGCAGTATTTT,CAISQAAGGTDTQYF
TRBV6-2/TRBV6-3,TRBJ2-5,few,.,TGTGCCAGCAGTTCCCTCCGTCCCGGGGAGACCCAGTACTTC,CASSSLRPGETQYF
TRBV30,TRBJ1-2,.,.,TGTGCCTGGTTGAAAACAGGCTATGGCTACACCTTC,CAWLKTGYGYTF
TRBV6-2/TRBV6-3,TRBJ1-5,once,.,TGTGCCAGCAGCGCCGGAGGGGCCAATCAGCCCCAGCATTTT,CASSAGGANQPQHF
TRBV10-3,TRBJ2-7,.,TRBD2,TGTGCCATCAGTGACCGCGGGGGGTCCGAGCAGTACTTC,CAISDRGGSEQYF
TRBV3-1/TRBV3-2,TRBJ1-1,once,.,TGTGCCAGCATGCCCCGGAGTGGTGAAGCTTTCTTT,CASMPRSGEAFF
TRBV6-5,TRBJ2-1,.,TRBD2,TGTGCCAGCAGTTACGGACCGGGGGGACCCTACAATGAGCAGTTCTTC,CASSYGPGGPYNEQFF
TRBV29-1,TRBJ1-1,.,TRBD1,TGCAGCGTATGGGGACAGCCGAACACTGAAGCTTTCTTT,CSVWGQPNTEAFF
TRBV2,TRBJ1-2,.,TRBD1,TGTGCCAGTGACAGGGGGCAAGACTATGGCTACACCTTC,CASDRGQDYGYTF
TRBV7-2,TRBJ1-1,.,.,TGTGCCAGCAGCTTAGGGGGAGGGACACGGAGGAACACTGAAGCTTTCTTT,CASSLGGGTRRNTEAFF
TRBV3-1/TRBV3-2,TRBJ1-2,once,.,TGTGCCAGCAGCCAAGATCGGAAGATGAGTTTGGGGCGGCGTGGCTACACCTTC,CASSQDRKMSLGRRGYTF
TRBV30,TRBJ2-3,.,TRBD2,TGTGCCTGGAGTTCCGGGACTAGCGGGGCGGAGAGCACAGATACGCAGTATTTT,CAWSSGTSGAESTDTQYF
TRBV15,TRBJ2-7,.,TRBD2,TGTGCCACCAGCAGTAGGACTAGCGGGATCTCCTACGAGCAGTACTTC,CATSSRTSGISYEQYF
TRBV6-5,TRBJ2-2,.,.,TGTGCCAGCGTTAGAGTTTCGGAGAGTGCCGGGGAGCTGTTTTTT,CASVRVSESAGELFF
TRBV5-1,TRBJ2-1,once,.,TGCGCCAGCAGCCCGGGAGGCGGGGGCCCCTCCTACAATGAGCAGTTCTTC,CASSPGGGGPSYNEQFF
TRBV15,TRBJ2-2,once,.,TGTGCCACCAGCAGAGTGGGAGCGAACACCGGGGAGCTGTTTTTT,CATSRVGANTGELFF
TRBV7-9,TRBJ2-5,.,TRBD2,TGTGCCAGCAGCGCTGGAGGACTAGCGGGGGGGCAACAAGAGACCCAGTACTTC,CASSAGGLAGGQQETQYF
TRBV23-1,TRBJ1-1,.,.,TGCGCCAGCAGTCAATCGCACAGCCTGAACACTGAAGCTTTCTTT,CASSQSHSLNTEAFF
TRBV11-2,TRBJ1-1,.,.,TGTGCCAGCAGCCTTAGATCAGGGGTCAGGGGCACTGAAGCTTTCTTT,CASSLRSGVRGTEAFF